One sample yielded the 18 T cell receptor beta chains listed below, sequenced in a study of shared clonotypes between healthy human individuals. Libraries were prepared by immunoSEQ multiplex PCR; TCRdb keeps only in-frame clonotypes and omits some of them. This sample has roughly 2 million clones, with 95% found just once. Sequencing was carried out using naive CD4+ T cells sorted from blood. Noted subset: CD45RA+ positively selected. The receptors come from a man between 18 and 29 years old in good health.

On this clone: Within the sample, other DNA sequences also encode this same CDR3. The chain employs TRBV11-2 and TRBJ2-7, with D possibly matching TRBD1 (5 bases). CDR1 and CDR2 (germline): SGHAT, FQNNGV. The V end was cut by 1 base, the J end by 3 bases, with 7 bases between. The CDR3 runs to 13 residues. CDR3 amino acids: CASSLGQNYEQYF. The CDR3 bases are TGTGCCAGCAGCTTAGGACAGAACTACGAGCAGTACTTC.

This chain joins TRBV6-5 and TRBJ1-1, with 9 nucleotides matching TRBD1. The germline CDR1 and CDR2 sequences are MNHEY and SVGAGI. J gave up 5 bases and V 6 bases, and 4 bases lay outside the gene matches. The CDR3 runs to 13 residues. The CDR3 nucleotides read TGTGCCAGCAGGGGACAGGGTTCTACTGAAGCTTTCTTT. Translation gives CASRGQGSTEAFF.

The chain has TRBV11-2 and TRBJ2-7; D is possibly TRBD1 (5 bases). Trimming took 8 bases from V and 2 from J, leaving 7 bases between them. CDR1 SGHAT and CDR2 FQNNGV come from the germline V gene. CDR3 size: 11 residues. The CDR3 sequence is CASATAYEQYF. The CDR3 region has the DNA TGTGCCAGCGCGACAGCCTACGAGCAGTACTTC.

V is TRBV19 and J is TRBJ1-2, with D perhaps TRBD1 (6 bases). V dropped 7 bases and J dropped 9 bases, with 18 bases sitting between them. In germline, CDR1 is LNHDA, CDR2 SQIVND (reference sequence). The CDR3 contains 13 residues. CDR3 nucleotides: TGTGCCAGTACCCCCCCAGGGGAAGAGAGCTACACCTTC. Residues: CASTPPGEESYTF.

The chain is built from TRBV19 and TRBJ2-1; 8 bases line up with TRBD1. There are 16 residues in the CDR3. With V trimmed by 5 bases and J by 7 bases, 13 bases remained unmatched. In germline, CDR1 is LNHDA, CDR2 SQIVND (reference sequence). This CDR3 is CASSRAKTGVWNEQFF. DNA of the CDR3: TGTGCCAGTAGTCGCGCGAAGACAGGGGTCTGGAATGAGCAGTTCTTC.

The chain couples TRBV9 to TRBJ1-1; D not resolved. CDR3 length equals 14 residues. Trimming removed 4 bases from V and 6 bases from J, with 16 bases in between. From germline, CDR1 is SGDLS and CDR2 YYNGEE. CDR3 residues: CASSPTPGMAEAFF. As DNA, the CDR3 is TGTGCCAGCAGCCCAACCCCCGGGATGGCTGAAGCTTTCTTT.

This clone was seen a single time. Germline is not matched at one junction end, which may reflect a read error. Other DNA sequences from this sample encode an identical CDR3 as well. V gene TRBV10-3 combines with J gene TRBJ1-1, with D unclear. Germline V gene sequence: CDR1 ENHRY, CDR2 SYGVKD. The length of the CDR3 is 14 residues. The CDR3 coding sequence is TGTGCCATCAGTGAGTCGGTAGGGAACACTGAAGCTTTCTTC. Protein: CAISESVGNTEAFF.

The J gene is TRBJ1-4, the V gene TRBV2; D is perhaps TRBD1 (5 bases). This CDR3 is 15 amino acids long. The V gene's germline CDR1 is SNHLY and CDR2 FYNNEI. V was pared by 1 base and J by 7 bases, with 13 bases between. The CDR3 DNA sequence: TGTGCCAGCAGTGAAGAAGGGCAGGGAAGTGAAAAACTGTTTTTT. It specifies CASSEEGQGSEKLFF.

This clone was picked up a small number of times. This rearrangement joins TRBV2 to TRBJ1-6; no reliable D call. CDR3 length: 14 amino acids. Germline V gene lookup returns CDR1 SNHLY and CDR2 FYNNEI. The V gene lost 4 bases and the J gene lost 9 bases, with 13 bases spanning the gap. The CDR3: CASSVVLSGSPLHF. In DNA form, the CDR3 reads TGTGCCAGCAGTGTCGTGTTATCGGGTTCACCCCTCCACTTT.

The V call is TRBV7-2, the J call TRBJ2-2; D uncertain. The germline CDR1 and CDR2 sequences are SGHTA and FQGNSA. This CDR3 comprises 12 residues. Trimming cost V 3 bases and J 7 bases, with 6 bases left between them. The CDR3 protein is CASSFYGGELFF. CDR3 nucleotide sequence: TGTGCCAGCAGCTTTTACGGCGGGGAGCTGTTTTTT. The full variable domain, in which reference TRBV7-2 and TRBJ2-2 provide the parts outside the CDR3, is GAGVSQSPSNKVTEKGKDVELRCDPISGHTALYWYRQSLGQGLEFLIYFQGNSAPDKSGLPSDRFSAERTGGSVSTLTIQRTQQEDSAVYLCASSFYGGELFFGEGSRLTVL.

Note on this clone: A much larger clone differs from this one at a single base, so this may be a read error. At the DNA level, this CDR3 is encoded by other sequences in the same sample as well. CDR3 protein: CASSTGVLGQPQHF. The DNA for the CDR3 is TGTGCCAGCAGTACGGGGGTGTTAGGCCAGCCCCAGCATTTT. The genes are TRBV6-6 and TRBJ1-5, with D tentatively TRBD1 (5 bases). V was clipped by 5 bases and J by 7 bases, with 15 bases between them. In germline, CDR1 is MNHNY, CDR2 SVGAGI (reference sequence). The CDR3 runs 14 residues.

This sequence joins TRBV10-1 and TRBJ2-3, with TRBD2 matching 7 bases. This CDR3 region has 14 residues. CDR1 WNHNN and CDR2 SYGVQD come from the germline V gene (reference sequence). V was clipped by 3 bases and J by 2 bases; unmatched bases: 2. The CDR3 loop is CASSDLAATDTQYF. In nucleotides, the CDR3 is TGCGCCAGCAGTGATCTAGCGGCCACAGATACGCAGTATTTT.

The CDR3 DNA follows: TGTGCCAGCAGCGGATATAGCGGGGTCGTTACAGATACGCAGTATTTT. Its translation: CASSGYSGVVTDTQYF. The V gene is TRBV9, the J gene TRBJ2-3; 8 bases map to TRBD2. Germline CDR1 reads SGDLS; CDR2 reads YYNGEE. This CDR3 comprises 16 residues. The V and J ends lost 3 bases and 3 bases, in that order; junction bases with no gene match: 9.

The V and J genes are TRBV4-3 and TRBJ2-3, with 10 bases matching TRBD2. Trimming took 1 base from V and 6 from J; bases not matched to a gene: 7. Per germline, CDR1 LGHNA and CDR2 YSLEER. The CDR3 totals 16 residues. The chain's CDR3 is CASSQARTSGMDTQYF. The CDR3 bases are TGCGCCAGCAGCCAAGCCCGAACTAGCGGGATGGATACGCAGTATTTT.

CDR3 in DNA: TGTGCCTGGAGGAAAGCGGACCTCAACACCGGGGAGCTGTTTTTT. This encodes CAWRKADLNTGELFF. The chain uses TRBV30 and TRBJ2-2; tentative D call: TRBD2 (5 bases). CDR1 and CDR2 (germline): GTSNPN, SVGIG (reference sequence). Between the trimmed V and J ends, which lost 3 bases and 2 bases, there was a span of 13 bases. This CDR3 is built from 15 residues.

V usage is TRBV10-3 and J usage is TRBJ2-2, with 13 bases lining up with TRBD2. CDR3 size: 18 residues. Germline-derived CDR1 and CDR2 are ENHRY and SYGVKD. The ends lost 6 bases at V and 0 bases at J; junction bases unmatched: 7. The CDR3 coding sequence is TGTGCCATCAGGGCGGGACTAGCGGGATACGCGAACACCGGGGAGCTGTTTTTT. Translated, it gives CAIRAGLAGYANTGELFF.

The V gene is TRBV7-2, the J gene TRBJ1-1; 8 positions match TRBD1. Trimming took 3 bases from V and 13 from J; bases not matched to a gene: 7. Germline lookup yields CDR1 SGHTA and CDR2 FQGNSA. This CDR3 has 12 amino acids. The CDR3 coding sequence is TGTGCCAGCAGCTTTCGAACAGGGGGGGATTTCTTT. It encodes CASSFRTGGDFF.

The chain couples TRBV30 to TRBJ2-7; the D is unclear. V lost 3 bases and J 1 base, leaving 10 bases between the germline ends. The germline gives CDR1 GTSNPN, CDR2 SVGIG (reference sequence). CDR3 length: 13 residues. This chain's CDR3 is CAWSGSSSYEQYF. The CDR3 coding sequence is TGTGCCTGGAGCGGCAGCTCGTCCTACGAGCAGTACTTC.